The source of this TCR beta chain is a study of T cells after yellow fever vaccination. Per the germline V gene, CDR1 is SQVTM and CDR2 is ANQGSEA. The length of the CDR3 is 14 residues. The trim removed 7 bases at V and 1 base at J, leaving 7 bases unmatched. Generation of TCR cDNA used 5'RACE template switching (which added a universal primer site and UMIs). Each CDR3 protein gets one entry after TCRdb re-called the 5' RACE reads with MiXCR. In the table there are just over 250,000 distinct CDR3 sequences, around 4.9% of which are singletons. This clonotype was obtained from a man aged 18 to 29 who received the YFV17D yellow fever vaccine. This chain connects TRBV29-1 to TRBJ1-1; TRBD1 aligns across 9 bases. This specimen consisted of CD4+ T cells sorted from PBMCs, obtained on the day of the yellow fever booster vaccination. CDR3 bases: TGCAGCGCCATCCCGGGACAGGGGAACACTGAAGCTTTCTTT. Residues: CSAIPGQGNTEAFF.